This TCR beta chain was captured in a study of OX40 agonist ivuxolimab in advanced cancers. The CDR3 extends over 14 amino acids. Germline CDR1 is SQVTM and CDR2 is ANQGSEA. With 1 base removed from V and 7 bases from J, the gap between germline ends came to 17 bases. The method was immunoSEQ multiplex PCR; TCRdb's version includes in-frame clones alone and lacks a portion of them. This repertoire shows approximately 68,000 clones, approximately 87% found once; its top ten account for 4%. The source is an adult with an advanced solid tumor such as melanoma, head and neck, liver or kidney cancer. Here the sequenced sample was CD4+ or CD8+ T cells sorted from blood, taken in a trial of the OX40 agonist ivuxolimab. The chain recombines TRBV29-1 with TRBJ2-7; a possible D gene is TRBD2 (7 bases). The CDR3 DNA reads as TGCAGCGTTGAAGGAGGCGGGGGTAGGGGGGAGCAGTACTTC. Protein: CSVEGGGGRGEQYF.